This passage covers 30 T cell receptor beta chains from one sample sequenced in a study of shared clonotypes between healthy human individuals. Produced via immunoSEQ multiplex PCR; TCRdb's table is partial and in-frame only. The profile shows about 600,000 clones, 97% of them singletons. The sample comprised naive CD4+ T cells sorted from blood. Subset here: CD45RA+ positively selected. The receptor set was obtained from a woman in her 30s in good health.

This clone has only one observation. The V gene is TRBV5-1, the J gene TRBJ2-7; 7 bases line up with TRBD2. This CDR3 spans 14 amino acids. Looked up from germline, CDR1 is SGHRS and CDR2 is YFSETQ. V trimming: 1 base; J trimming: 2 bases; junction bases outside the gene matches: 3. The CDR3 is CASSLTSEAYEQYF. The CDR3 region has the DNA TGCGCCAGCAGCTTGACTAGCGAGGCCTACGAGCAGTACTTC.

This clone was found once. The V call is TRBV13, the J call TRBJ2-1; the D is unclear. This CDR3 is built from 12 residues. V was shortened by 5 bases and J by 10 bases, with 12 bases between the two germline ends. Germline CDR1 reads PRHDT; CDR2 reads FYEKMQ (reference sequence). The CDR3 is CASSGGPGEQFF. The DNA for the CDR3 is TGTGCCAGCAGCGGTGGACCTGGCGAGCAGTTCTTC. The entire variable domain, with the rest obtained from reference TRBV13 and TRBJ2-1, is as follows: AAGVIQSPRHLIKEKRETATLKCYPIPRHDTVYWYQQGPGQDPQFLISFYEKMQSDKGSIPDRFSAQQFSDYHSELNMSSLELGDSALYFCASSGGPGEQFFGPGTRLTVL.

The V gene is TRBV11-2, the J gene TRBJ2-7; no clear D gene. Trimming took off 1 base at V and 0 bases at J, with 7 bases between the two ends. The CDR3 sequence is 14 residues long. Germline V CDR1 and CDR2: SGHAT, FQNNGV. The CDR3 nucleotides are TGTGCCAGCAGCTTAGTTTGGGACTCCTACGAGCAGTACTTC. This translates into CASSLVWDSYEQYF.

The chain has TRBV28 and TRBJ2-7; 9 nucleotides align to TRBD1. J lost 2 bases, V lost 8 bases, and 10 bases had no gene match. The CDR3 runs to 15 residues. CDR1 is MDHEN and CDR2 is SYDVKM in the germline V gene. DNA for the CDR3: TGTGCCAGCCGCCCGGACGGGACAGGGCCCTACGAGCAGTACTTC. It is translated as CASRPDGTGPYEQYF. Full variable domain (remainder filled in from reference TRBV28 and TRBJ2-7): DVKVTQSSRYLVKRTGEKVFLECVQDMDHENMFWYRQDPGLGLRLIYFSYDVKMKEKGDIPEGYSVSREKKERFSLILESASTNQTSMYLCASRPDGTGPYEQYFGPGTRLTVT.

This rearrangement joins TRBV7-6 to TRBJ1-1; D is perhaps TRBD1 (5 bases). The CDR3 contains 13 residues. Between the trimmed V and J ends, which lost 5 bases and 3 bases, there was a span of 10 bases. Germline V lookup: CDR1 SGHVS, CDR2 FNYEAQ. The CDR3 region is CASSGQGDTEAFF. The CDR3 region has the DNA TGTGCCAGCAGCGGTCAGGGTGACACTGAAGCTTTCTTT.

This clone was recorded only once. The V and J genes are TRBV19 and TRBJ2-1; the D gene is possibly TRBD2 (6 bases). The CDR3 has 16 amino acids. V was pared by 5 bases and J by 4 bases, with 18 bases between. The germline V gene has CDR1 LNHDA and CDR2 SQIVND (reference sequence). This chain's CDR3 is CASSGPSGVSYNEQFF. DNA of the CDR3: TGTGCCAGTAGTGGCCCGTCGGGAGTATCTTACAATGAGCAGTTCTTC.

This rearrangement joins TRBV20-1 to TRBJ2-1; D not resolved. Germline assignment: CDR1 DFQATT and CDR2 SNEGSKA (reference sequence). The CDR3 has 9 amino acids. Trimming took off 6 bases at V and 10 bases at J, with 7 bases between the two ends. CDR3 residues: CSAPPEQFF. In DNA form, the CDR3 reads TGCAGTGCCCCGCCGGAGCAGTTCTTC.

V is TRBV6-1 and J is TRBJ1-6, with D possibly matching TRBD1 (6 bases). Germline assignment: CDR1 MNHNS and CDR2 SASEGT. The CDR3 runs 15 residues. V lost 1 base and J lost 7, with 11 bases in between. As DNA, the CDR3 is TGTGCCAGCAGTGAAGGGGGACATGGGAATTCACCCCTCCACTTT. It is translated as CASSEGGHGNSPLHF.

This clone was detected only once. The chain carries TRBV27 and TRBJ1-4; 10 nucleotides match TRBD1. Germline V gene sequence: CDR1 MNHEY, CDR2 SMNVEV (reference sequence). This CDR3 region has 14 residues. J gave up 8 bases and V 10 bases, and 10 bases lay outside the gene matches. The DNA for the CDR3 is TGTGCCACCATTACCGGGACAGGGGAAGAAAAACTGTTTTTT. Amino acid sequence: CATITGTGEEKLFF.

V usage is TRBV9 and J usage is TRBJ2-1; D is ambiguous. Germline CDR1 reads SGDLS; CDR2 reads YYNGEE. CDR3 length equals 17 residues. Trimming removed 0 bases from V and 6 bases from J, with 19 bases in between. DNA of the CDR3: TGTGCCAGCAGCGTAGTGCCCTTCCCCTCTAATCCCAATGAGCAGTTCTTC. This sequence encodes CASSVVPFPSNPNEQFF.

The gene calls are TRBV6-4 and TRBJ1-5; 7 bases match TRBD1. Germline V gene sequence: CDR1 MRHNA, CDR2 SNTAGT. This CDR3 comprises 16 residues. Losses at the gene ends were 6 bases for V and 0 bases for J; bases not matched to a gene: 8. Here the CDR3 reads CASSSSTGLSNQPQHF. In DNA, the CDR3 is TGTGCCAGCAGCTCTTCGACAGGGCTTAGCAATCAGCCCCAGCATTTT.

DNA for the CDR3: TGTGCCAGCAGTGAAGAGGGGACAGTCTATGGCTACACCTTC. This translates into CASSEEGTVYGYTF. The V gene is TRBV2, the J gene TRBJ1-2; 7 bases align to TRBD1. Germline V gene lookup returns CDR1 SNHLY and CDR2 FYNNEI. The length of the CDR3 is 14 residues. V lost 1 base to trimming and J lost 4 bases; unmatched junction nucleotides: 3.

This chain links TRBV29-1 with TRBJ1-2; a weak D match, TRBD1 (6 bases). Trimming cost V 0 bases and J 4 bases, with 18 bases left between them. The CDR3 sequence is 16 residues long. Germline loops: CDR1 SQVTM, CDR2 ANQGSEA. The CDR3 is CSVEDPWGGLSYGYTF. CDR3 nucleotide sequence: TGCAGCGTTGAAGACCCATGGGGGGGCCTAAGCTATGGCTACACCTTC.

The CDR3 DNA reads as TGCGCCAGCAGCTTAGCAGGGACTCCTCAGGAGACCCAGTACTTC. It specifies CASSLAGTPQETQYF. The chain employs TRBV5-1 and TRBJ2-5; TRBD2 might be the D (6 bases). The germline gives CDR1 SGHRS, CDR2 YFSETQ. V was pared by 2 bases and J by 5 bases, with 16 bases between. The CDR3 spans 15 residues.

This clone has only a few counts. This chain links TRBV27 with TRBJ1-2; no definite D call. The germline V gene encodes CDR1 MNHEY and CDR2 SMNVEV (reference sequence). Trimming removed 0 bases from V and 7 bases from J, with 18 bases in between. This CDR3 is 16 amino acids long. CDR3 in amino acids: CASSLSYRQQLLGYTF. CDR3 nucleotide sequence: TGTGCCAGCAGTTTATCATATAGACAACAGCTCCTTGGCTACACCTTC.

This chain links TRBV19 with TRBJ1-4, with a tentative D call TRBD1 (6 bases). There are 11 residues in the CDR3. V was cut by 7 bases and J by 7 bases, with 7 bases left in between. Germline V CDR1 and CDR2: LNHDA, SQIVND (reference sequence). The CDR3 DNA reads as TGTGCCAGTAAGACAGGTGAAAAACTGTTTTTT. It encodes CASKTGEKLFF.

This clone was recorded only once. The genes are TRBV6-1 and TRBJ1-2; D is uncertain. This CDR3 contains 16 residues. V lost 0 bases, J lost 5 bases, and 16 bases lay in between. Germline V gene data show CDR1 as MNHNS and CDR2 as SASEGT. CDR3 amino acids: CASSEAGTSGLYGYTF. CDR3 coding DNA: TGTGCCAGCAGTGAAGCTGGTACCTCGGGGTTGTATGGCTACACCTTC.

The genes are TRBV7-3 and TRBJ1-2, with a possible D match to TRBD1 (6 bases). Trimming left V 2 bases short and J 0 bases short, with 10 bases between. This CDR3 contains 15 residues. The germline CDR1 and CDR2 sequences are SGHTA and FQGTGA. CDR3 in amino acids: CASSLEQGPNYGYTF. As DNA, the CDR3 is TGTGCCAGCAGCTTAGAACAGGGACCTAACTATGGCTACACCTTC. Based on the CDR3 plus reference TRBV7-3 and TRBJ1-2, the full variable domain is GAGVSQTPSNKVTEKGKYVELRCDPISGHTALYWYRQSLGQGPEFLIYFQGTGAADDSGLPNDRFFAVRPEGSVSTLKIQRTERGDSAVYLCASSLEQGPNYGYTFGSGTRLTVV.

The rearrangement links TRBV7-7 to TRBJ2-5; possible D gene TRBD1, 6 bases. Germline lookup yields CDR1 SSHAT and CDR2 FNYEAQ (reference sequence). Trimming shortened V by 1 base and J by 1 base, and 7 bases separated the two germline ends. This CDR3 has 14 residues. The DNA of the CDR3 is TGTGCCAGCAGCTTAGGGACAGCCCAAGAGACCCAGTACTTC. Translation gives CASSLGTAQETQYF.

In DNA form, the CDR3 reads TGTGCCAGCAGCGGAAAAAGAAACACCGGGGAGCTGTTTTTT. Its protein is CASSGKRNTGELFF. V usage is TRBV11-2 and J usage is TRBJ2-2; D is ambiguous. V gave up 5 bases and J gave up 2 bases, with 9 bases separating them. CDR1 SGHAT and CDR2 FQNNGV come from the germline V gene. The CDR3 is 14 amino acids.

The rearrangement links TRBV5-1 to TRBJ2-1, with D unclear. This CDR3 has 13 amino acids. The V end was cut by 4 bases, the J end by 5 bases, with 10 bases between. CDR1 and CDR2 (germline): SGHRS, YFSETQ. Here the CDR3 reads CASSPSGDNEQFF. The DNA for the CDR3 is TGCGCCAGCAGCCCCTCGGGCGACAATGAGCAGTTCTTC.

This chain joins TRBV6-6 and TRBJ2-1, with TRBD1 as a possible D gene (6 bases). Trimming shortened V by 2 bases and J by 8 bases, and 19 bases separated the two germline ends. CDR3 size: 16 residues. Germline lookup yields CDR1 MNHNY and CDR2 SVGAGI (reference sequence). The CDR3 DNA reads as TGTGCCAGCAGTTACCAGGGGCGATCCTTGAAGGATGAGCAGTTCTTC. Protein sequence: CASSYQGRSLKDEQFF.

The J gene is TRBJ2-7, the V gene TRBV7-9; weak D call: TRBD2 (6 bases). V was cut by 4 bases and J by 3 bases, with 16 bases left in between. The germline CDR1 and CDR2 sequences are SEHNR and FQNEAQ (reference sequence). This CDR3 spans 15 amino acids. For the CDR3, the DNA is TGTGCCAGCAGCTCCAGACGCTGGGGGGACTACGAGCAGTACTTC. The encoded protein is CASSSRRWGDYEQYF.

This clone was counted between two and nine times. The chain employs TRBV7-9 and TRBJ1-1; D is possibly TRBD1 (5 bases). V lost 10 bases and J lost 3, with 12 bases in between. Germline V CDR1 and CDR2: SEHNR, FQNEAQ (reference sequence). This CDR3 is built from 12 residues. The CDR3 reads CAIHPGDTEAFF. CDR3 coding DNA: TGTGCCATACACCCGGGGGACACTGAAGCTTTCTTT.

This clone is a singleton in its sample. The V and J genes are TRBV5-1 and TRBJ1-3; no clear D. In germline, CDR1 is SGHRS, CDR2 YFSETQ. CDR3 length: 11 amino acids. The V gene lost 5 bases and the J gene lost 4 bases, with 4 bases spanning the gap. CDR3 loop: CASREGNTIYF. In DNA form, the CDR3 reads TGCGCCAGCAGGGAAGGAAACACCATATATTTT.

The chain is built from TRBV9 and TRBJ1-2; no definite D call. The CDR3 is 14 amino acids. Trimming took 3 bases from V and 3 from J, leaving 12 bases between them. Germline assignment: CDR1 SGDLS and CDR2 YYNGEE. The DNA of the CDR3 is TGTGCCAGCAGCGCACCCCCCTGGGACTATGGCTACACCTTC. Amino acids: CASSAPPWDYGYTF.

The chain is built from TRBV5-1 and TRBJ2-3; TRBD2 agrees at 8 bases. V trimming: 7 bases; J trimming: 1 base; junction bases outside the gene matches: 5. The CDR3 spans 14 residues. Germline V CDR1 and CDR2: SGHRS, YFSETQ. This chain's CDR3 is CASGPGLGTDTQYF. Written as DNA, the CDR3 is TGCGCCAGCGGTCCGGGACTAGGCACAGATACGCAGTATTTT.

V usage is TRBV5-1 and J usage is TRBJ2-6; D perhaps matches TRBD2 (5 bases). Germline V gives CDR1 SGHRS, CDR2 YFSETQ. V lost 4 bases to trimming and J lost 3 bases, with 20 bases between them. The CDR3 runs 18 residues. The CDR3 region is CASSPGVFEGGGANVLTF. The CDR3 DNA is TGCGCCAGCAGCCCTGGCGTGTTTGAGGGTGGTGGGGCCAACGTCCTGACTTTC.

About this clone itself: Additional DNA sequences in this sample encode the identical CDR3. CDR3 DNA: TGTGCCAGCAGTTTACGTGCCGAGCAGTACTTC. Translation gives CASSLRAEQYF. The chain employs TRBV28 and TRBJ2-7; D is uncertain. Trimming took off 2 bases at V and 6 bases at J, with 5 bases between the two ends. The V gene's germline CDR1 is MDHEN and CDR2 SYDVKM. CDR3 length equals 11 residues.

As for this clone: Distinct nucleotide sequences in the sample also encode this CDR3. The genes are TRBV6-5 and TRBJ2-3; no clear D gene. The V gene's germline CDR1 is MNHEY and CDR2 SVGAGI. Trimming removed 0 bases from V and 1 base from J, with 5 bases in between. The CDR3 covers 14 residues. DNA for the CDR3: TGTGCCAGCAGTTACTCAACGCGCACAGATACGCAGTATTTT. This encodes CASSYSTRTDTQYF.